This is a list of T cell receptor beta chains from one sample in a study of blood T cell repertoires in COVID-19. Using immunoSEQ multiplex PCR, the repertoire was profiled, and TCRdb retains in-frame clones only, with some absent. The sample shows fewer than 350,000 clones, roughly 91% of them seen only once. The sequenced sample was PBMCs or T cells enriched from blood (not recorded which). Source of these receptors: a woman aged 60-70 years in a cohort exposed to, infected with or recovered from COVID-19 (not recorded which). CDR3s include the opening cysteine and the closing phenylalanine or tryptophan. The order of the fields is J gene, clone size, V gene, D gene, CDR3 protein, CDR3 DNA. The D gene is left open where the match is weak. Size tells how often a clone was seen (once, few, many) or the class of an expanded clone, and some rows leave it out.

J gene: TRBJ2-7
clone size: NA
V gene: TRBV28
D gene: NA
CDR3 protein: CASSLTGLTYEQYF
CDR3 DNA: TGTGCCAGCAGCTTAACCGGACTAACCTACGAGCAGTACTTC

J gene: TRBJ1-5
clone size: NA
V gene: TRBV18
D gene: TRBD1
CDR3 protein: CASSPQGARDNQPQHF
CDR3 DNA: TGTGCCAGCTCACCGCAGGGGGCGCGAGACAATCAGCCCCAGCATTTT

J gene: TRBJ1-3
clone size: NA
V gene: TRBV7-9
D gene: TRBD1
CDR3 protein: CASSWEDRSDSGNTIYF
CDR3 DNA: TGTGCCAGCAGCTGGGAGGACAGGTCCGACTCTGGAAACACCATATATTTT

J gene: TRBJ1-6
clone size: once
V gene: TRBV9
D gene: TRBD1
CDR3 protein: CASSVGGQAGSPLHF
CDR3 DNA: TGTGCCAGCAGCGTAGGGGGACAGGCAGGTTCACCCCTCCACTTT

J gene: TRBJ2-7
clone size: NA
V gene: TRBV7-2
D gene: NA
CDR3 protein: CASSLGYRQTSYEQYF
CDR3 DNA: TGTGCCAGCAGCTTAGGTTACAGACAGACCTCCTACGAGCAGTACTTC

J gene: TRBJ2-3
clone size: few
V gene: TRBV5-8
D gene: NA
CDR3 protein: CASSLDARSNTQYF
CDR3 DNA: TGTGCCAGCAGCTTGGACGCTCGGAGTAATACGCAGTATTTT

J gene: TRBJ1-1
clone size: once
V gene: TRBV7-9
D gene: NA
CDR3 protein: CASSTSFEAFF
CDR3 DNA: TGTGCCAGCAGTACCAGTTTTGAAGCTTTCTTT

J gene: TRBJ2-2
clone size: NA
V gene: TRBV6-1
D gene: NA
CDR3 protein: CASSEGLDADRIYTGELFF
CDR3 DNA: TGTGCCAGCAGTGAAGGCCTCGACGCTGACAGGATCTACACCGGGGAGCTGTTTTTT

J gene: TRBJ2-2
clone size: NA
V gene: TRBV7-9
D gene: TRBD2
CDR3 protein: CASSPPTSVYTGELFF
CDR3 DNA: TGTGCCAGCAGCCCACCGACTAGCGTTTACACCGGGGAGCTGTTTTTT

J gene: TRBJ2-1
clone size: NA
V gene: TRBV4-1
D gene: NA
CDR3 protein: CASSQEGQAYNEQFF
CDR3 DNA: TGCGCCAGCAGCCAAGAGGGTCAGGCCTACAATGAGCAGTTCTTC

J gene: TRBJ2-7
clone size: NA
V gene: TRBV14
D gene: NA
CDR3 protein: CASSQARRGVYEQYF
CDR3 DNA: TGTGCCAGCAGCCAAGCGCGCAGGGGTGTCTACGAGCAGTACTTC

J gene: TRBJ1-1
clone size: few
V gene: TRBV4-2
D gene: NA
CDR3 protein: CASSQAGGPNTEAFF
CDR3 DNA: TGTGCCAGCAGCCAAGCCGGGGGACCGAACACTGAAGCTTTCTTT

J gene: TRBJ2-4
clone size: NA
V gene: TRBV5-6
D gene: NA
CDR3 protein: CASSLGRTLENIQYF
CDR3 DNA: TGTGCCAGCAGCTTGGGCCGGACATTAGAAAACATTCAGTACTTC

J gene: TRBJ2-2
clone size: NA
V gene: TRBV6-5
D gene: TRBD1
CDR3 protein: CASFRQGDTGELFF
CDR3 DNA: TGTGCCAGCTTCAGACAGGGGGACACCGGGGAGCTGTTTTTT

J gene: TRBJ2-1
clone size: NA
V gene: TRBV7-9
D gene: TRBD2
CDR3 protein: CASDGGTSYNEQFF
CDR3 DNA: TGTGCCAGCGACGGGGGGACCTCCTACAATGAGCAGTTCTTC

J gene: TRBJ1-5
clone size: once
V gene: TRBV4-3
D gene: NA
CDR3 protein: CASSQETGQIQPQHF
CDR3 DNA: TGCGCCAGCAGCCAAGAAACGGGACAAATTCAGCCCCAGCATTTT

J gene: TRBJ1-5
clone size: NA
V gene: TRBV7-8
D gene: TRBD1
CDR3 protein: CASSSLGQGLYQPQHF
CDR3 DNA: TGTGCCAGCAGCTCACTAGGACAGGGGTTATATCAGCCCCAGCATTTT

J gene: TRBJ2-7
clone size: NA
V gene: TRBV5-1
D gene: NA
CDR3 protein: CASSLGPTLEQYF
CDR3 DNA: TGCGCCAGCAGCTTGGGTCCGACTCTCGAGCAGTACTTC

J gene: TRBJ1-5
clone size: NA
V gene: TRBV4-3
D gene: TRBD1
CDR3 protein: CASSLDRVGQPQHF
CDR3 DNA: TGCGCCAGCAGCCTCGACAGGGTCGGTCAGCCCCAGCATTTT

J gene: TRBJ2-5
clone size: once
V gene: TRBV2
D gene: NA
CDR3 protein: CASSAFREETQYF
CDR3 DNA: TGTGCCAGCAGTGCGTTCAGGGAAGAGACCCAGTACTTC

J gene: TRBJ2-2
clone size: NA
V gene: TRBV4-2
D gene: TRBD1
CDR3 protein: CASSQLGQGANTGELFF
CDR3 DNA: TGTGCCAGCAGCCAGCTGGGACAGGGGGCGAACACCGGGGAGCTGTTTTTT

J gene: TRBJ2-1
clone size: NA
V gene: TRBV5-1
D gene: TRBD2
CDR3 protein: CASSRRLAGEGDEQFF
CDR3 DNA: TGCGCCAGCAGCCGGAGACTAGCGGGGGAGGGAGATGAGCAGTTCTTC

J gene: TRBJ2-3
clone size: once
V gene: TRBV7-2
D gene: TRBD1
CDR3 protein: CASSSQGARADTQYF
CDR3 DNA: TGTGCCAGCAGCTCTCAGGGGGCGCGGGCAGATACGCAGTATTTT

J gene: TRBJ1-5
clone size: NA
V gene: TRBV4-2
D gene: NA
CDR3 protein: CASSQDYNQPQHF
CDR3 DNA: TGTGCCAGCAGCCAAGACTACAATCAGCCCCAGCATTTT

J gene: TRBJ1-5
clone size: NA
V gene: TRBV28
D gene: NA
CDR3 protein: CASRLQGQPQHF
CDR3 DNA: TGTGCCAGCAGGTTACAGGGTCAGCCCCAGCATTTT

J gene: TRBJ2-2
clone size: NA
V gene: TRBV7-9
D gene: NA
CDR3 protein: CASSHSGLGITGELFF
CDR3 DNA: TGTGCCAGCAGCCACTCAGGACTGGGGATCACCGGGGAGCTGTTTTTT

J gene: TRBJ1-1
clone size: NA
V gene: TRBV28
D gene: NA
CDR3 protein: CASSLPEQNTEAFF
CDR3 DNA: TGTGCCAGCAGTCTACCTGAGCAGAACACTGAAGCTTTCTTT

J gene: TRBJ2-7
clone size: NA
V gene: TRBV24-1
D gene: TRBD1
CDR3 protein: CATSGATGVDEQYF
CDR3 DNA: TGTGCCACCAGTGGGGCTACAGGGGTCGACGAGCAGTACTTC

J gene: TRBJ2-3
clone size: NA
V gene: TRBV7-2
D gene: TRBD2
CDR3 protein: CASSLELAKDTQYF
CDR3 DNA: TGTGCCAGCAGCTTAGAACTAGCGAAAGATACGCAGTATTTT

J gene: TRBJ2-5
clone size: NA
V gene: TRBV5-1
D gene: NA
CDR3 protein: CASSLGGPETQYF
CDR3 DNA: TGCGCCAGCAGCTTGGGAGGTCCAGAGACCCAGTACTTC

J gene: TRBJ2-3
clone size: NA
V gene: TRBV19
D gene: NA
CDR3 protein: CASTPLMGSGTDTQYF
CDR3 DNA: TGTGCCAGTACCCCACTGATGGGGAGTGGAACAGATACGCAGTATTTT

J gene: TRBJ2-7
clone size: NA
V gene: TRBV10-3
D gene: TRBD1
CDR3 protein: CAISERDREGREQYF
CDR3 DNA: TGTGCCATCAGTGAGAGGGACAGGGAAGGAAGGGAGCAGTACTTC

J gene: TRBJ1-6
clone size: NA
V gene: TRBV11-2
D gene: NA
CDR3 protein: CASSLTGNNSPLHF
CDR3 DNA: TGTGCCAGCAGCTTAACAGGGAATAATTCACCCCTCCACTTT

J gene: TRBJ1-2
clone size: few
V gene: TRBV28
D gene: TRBD1
CDR3 protein: CASSPPGQSTQLYGYTF
CDR3 DNA: TGTGCCAGCAGTCCTCCGGGACAGTCAACCCAGCTCTATGGCTACACCTTC

J gene: TRBJ2-1
clone size: once
V gene: TRBV5-1
D gene: TRBD2
CDR3 protein: CASSPGTSGSNEQFF
CDR3 DNA: TGCGCCAGCAGCCCAGGGACTAGCGGGAGCAATGAGCAGTTCTTC

J gene: TRBJ2-3
clone size: NA
V gene: TRBV5-4
D gene: NA
CDR3 protein: CASSSRLEDTQYF
CDR3 DNA: TGTGCCAGCAGCTCCCGACTAGAGGATACGCAGTATTTT

J gene: TRBJ1-5
clone size: NA
V gene: TRBV16
D gene: TRBD1
CDR3 protein: CASSQTGQGEQPQHF
CDR3 DNA: TGTGCCAGCAGCCAGACGGGACAGGGCGAACAGCCCCAGCATTTT

J gene: TRBJ2-3
clone size: NA
V gene: TRBV30
D gene: TRBD1
CDR3 protein: CAWSVLGRGLKDTQYF
CDR3 DNA: TGTGCCTGGAGTGTACTCGGCAGGGGGCTAAAGGATACGCAGTATTTT

J gene: TRBJ2-1
clone size: NA
V gene: TRBV5-1
D gene: TRBD1
CDR3 protein: CASSPTGVGEQFF
CDR3 DNA: TGCGCCAGCAGCCCGACAGGGGTCGGTGAGCAGTTCTTC